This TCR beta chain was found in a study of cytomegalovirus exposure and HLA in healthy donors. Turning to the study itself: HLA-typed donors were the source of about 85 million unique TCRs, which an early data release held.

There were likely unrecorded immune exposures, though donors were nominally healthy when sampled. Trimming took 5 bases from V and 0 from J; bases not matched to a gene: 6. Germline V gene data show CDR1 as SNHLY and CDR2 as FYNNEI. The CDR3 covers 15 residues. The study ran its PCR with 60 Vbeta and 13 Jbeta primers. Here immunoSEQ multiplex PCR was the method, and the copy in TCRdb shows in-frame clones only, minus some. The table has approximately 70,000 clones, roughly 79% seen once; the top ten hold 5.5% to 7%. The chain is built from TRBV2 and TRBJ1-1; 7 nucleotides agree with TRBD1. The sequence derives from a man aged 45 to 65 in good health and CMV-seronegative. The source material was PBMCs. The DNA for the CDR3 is TGTGCCAGCAGTACAGGGGCCAAAATGAACACTGAAGCTTTCTTT. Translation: CASSTGAKMNTEAFF.